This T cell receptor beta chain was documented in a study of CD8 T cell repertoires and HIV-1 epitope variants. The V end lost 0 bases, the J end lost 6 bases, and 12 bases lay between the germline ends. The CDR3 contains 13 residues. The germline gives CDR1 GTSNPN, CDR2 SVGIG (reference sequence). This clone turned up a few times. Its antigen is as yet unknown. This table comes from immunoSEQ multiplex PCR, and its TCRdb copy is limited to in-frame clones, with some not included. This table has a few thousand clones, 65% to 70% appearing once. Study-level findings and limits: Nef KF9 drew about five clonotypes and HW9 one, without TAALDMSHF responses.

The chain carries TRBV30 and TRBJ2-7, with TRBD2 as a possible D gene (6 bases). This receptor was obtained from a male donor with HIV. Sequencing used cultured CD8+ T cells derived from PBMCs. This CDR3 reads CAWSVGGIPEQYF. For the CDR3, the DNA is TGTGCCTGGAGTGTAGGCGGGATTCCCGAGCAGTACTTC.